These 14 T cell receptor beta chains came from one sample sequenced in a study of CD8 T cells in Susac syndrome. RNA in amounts of about 0.5 to 1 ug was reverse transcribed with random hexamers. TCRdb reprocessed the immunoSEQ multiplex PCR reads via MiXCR and lists one record per CDR3 protein. In the table there are some 110,000 distinct CDR3 sequences, around 94% of which are singletons. The material sequenced was CD4+ T cells from PBMCs. The receptors were gathered from a human donor in good health.

This clonotype was found once. The chain has TRBV7-9 and TRBJ2-2, with D possibly TRBD1 on 6 matching bases. CDR1 is SEHNR, CDR2 FQNEAQ, per germline (reference sequence). Trimming cost V 7 bases and J 4 bases, with 19 bases left between them. The CDR3 runs to 16 residues. In nucleotides, the CDR3 is TGTGCCAGCATGGGCCAGGGGAGTATGGGCACCGGGGAGCTGTTTTTT. Encoded protein: CASMGQGSMGTGELFF.

The chain has TRBV14 and TRBJ1-4; D uncertain. The ends were cut back, 3 bases at V and 7 bases at J, with 15 bases in the middle. The CDR3 is made up of 15 amino acids. Germline CDR1 is SGHDN and CDR2 is FVKESK. In nucleotides, the CDR3 is TGTGCCAGCAGCCAGACCCGAGGTTCTCCTGAAAAACTGTTTTTT. Protein: CASSQTRGSPEKLFF.

J is TRBJ1-1 and V is TRBV7-9, with unresolved D. The CDR3 spans 13 residues. The V gene lost 5 bases and the J gene lost 3 bases, with 10 bases spanning the gap. Germline CDR1 reads SEHNR; CDR2 reads FQNEAQ (reference sequence). In nucleotides, the CDR3 is TGTGCCAGCAGCCCCTACGAGGACACTGAAGCTTTCTTT. It is translated as CASSPYEDTEAFF.

The CDR3, as DNA: TGTGCCAGCAGCCCAGGGGGTCGCGAGCAGTACTTC. It encodes CASSPGGREQYF. The genes are TRBV7-2 and TRBJ2-7; 7 nucleotides align to TRBD1. V trimming: 5 bases; J trimming: 6 bases; junction bases outside the gene matches: 4. Per the germline V gene, CDR1 is SGHTA and CDR2 is FQGNSA. The CDR3 runs to 12 residues.

V and J are TRBV5-4 and TRBJ1-1; D gene ambiguous. Trimming took 3 bases from V and 0 from J, leaving 9 bases between them. The CDR3 length is 14 residues. The germline CDR1 and CDR2 sequences are SGHNT and YYREEE (reference sequence). The CDR3 protein is CASSSRNLNTEAFF. DNA of the CDR3: TGTGCCAGCAGCTCACGGAACTTGAACACTGAAGCTTTCTTT.

V and J are TRBV12-3 or TRBV12-4 and TRBJ1-1; 12 bases are a match to TRBD1. There are 16 residues in the CDR3. V trimming: 5 bases; J trimming: 6 bases; junction bases outside the gene matches: 10. The CDR3 DNA reads as TGTGCCAGCAGTCCCCAGGGACAGGGGGCGGATGCTGAAGCTTTCTTT. It yields the protein CASSPQGQGADAEAFF.

The rearrangement joins TRBV5-6 to TRBJ2-5; D uncertain. The V gene's germline CDR1 is SGHDT and CDR2 YYEEEE. The CDR3 is made up of 16 amino acids. V shed 4 bases and J shed 4 bases, with 20 bases lying between them. CDR3 in amino acids: CASSLVGYRARETQYF. For the CDR3, the DNA is TGTGCCAGCAGCCTGGTTGGGTACAGAGCGCGAGAGACCCAGTACTTC. Complete variable domain (other parts from reference TRBV5-6 and TRBJ2-5): DAGVTQSPTHLIKTRGQQVTLRCSPKSGHDTVSWYQQALGQGPQFIFQYYEEEERQRGNFPDRFSGHQFPNYSSELNVNALLLGDSALYLCASSLVGYRARETQYFGPGTRLLVL.

CDR3 coding DNA: TGTGCCAGCAGCGCCATGGGGTTGGGGACTGAAGCTTTCTTT. Translated, it gives CASSAMGLGTEAFF. The rearrangement uses TRBV5-4 and TRBJ1-1; D not resolved. Germline CDR1 SGHNT, CDR2 YYREEE (reference sequence). This CDR3 is 14 amino acids long. V was trimmed by 4 bases and J by 5 bases, leaving 15 bases between them. Filled out from reference TRBV5-4 and TRBJ1-1, the complete variable domain reads ETGVTQSPTHLIKTRGQQVTLRCSSQSGHNTVSWYQQALGQGPQFIFQYYREEENGRGNFPPRFSGLQFPNYSSELNVNALELDDSALYLCASSAMGLGTEAFFGQGTRLTVV.

This chain joins TRBV6-2 or TRBV6-3 and TRBJ2-1; tentative D call: TRBD2 (5 bases). V was cut by 10 bases and J by 0 bases, with 13 bases left in between. Per germline, CDR1 MNHEY and CDR2 SVGEGT. This CDR3 is 14 amino acids long. The CDR3 nucleotides read TGTGCCACCCTGAGCGGTTTCTCCTACAATGAGCAGTTCTTC. Amino acid sequence: CATLSGFSYNEQFF.

The V gene is TRBV6-5, the J gene TRBJ2-7, with 8 bases matching TRBD1. This CDR3 has 14 amino acids. V shed 6 bases and J 2 bases; nucleotides not matched to a gene: 6. The V gene's germline CDR1 is MNHEY and CDR2 SVGAGI. The CDR3 DNA reads as TGTGCCAGCAGCCGGGACAGGTCCACCTACGAGCAGTACTTC. Residues: CASSRDRSTYEQYF.

This sequence joins TRBV12-3 or TRBV12-4 and TRBJ2-5; D call uncertain. V gave up 3 bases and J gave up 1 base, with 6 bases separating them. The length of the CDR3 is 13 residues. In nucleotides, the CDR3 is TGTGCCAGCAGTTTCCGGGCCCAAGAGACCCAGTACTTC. Its translation: CASSFRAQETQYF.

The V call is TRBV19, the J call TRBJ1-5; D is ambiguous. V was pared by 3 bases and J by 9 bases, with 15 bases between. The CDR3 has 14 residues. CDR1 and CDR2 from the germline V gene are LNHDA and SQIVND (reference sequence). For the CDR3, the DNA is TGTGCCAGTAGTATGATGGGCCAGGAGATGCCCCAGCATTTT. This encodes CASSMMGQEMPQHF.

The chain recombines TRBV14 with TRBJ2-1; 14 nucleotides agree with TRBD2. CDR3 length: 16 residues. The germline V gene encodes CDR1 SGHDN and CDR2 FVKESK. V lost 5 bases and J lost 7; bases outside the gene matches: 7. The CDR3 here is CASSLTGTSGRNEQFF. The CDR3 DNA is TGTGCCAGCAGCTTGACCGGGACTAGCGGGAGAAATGAGCAGTTCTTC.

This chain's CDR3 is CASDSGSGSYEQYF. The CDR3 DNA is TGTGCCAGTGACTCGGGTAGCGGGAGTTACGAGCAGTACTTC. The chain recombines TRBV19 with TRBJ2-7; 9 positions agree with TRBD2. With V trimmed by 8 bases and J by 4 bases, 9 bases remained unmatched. CDR1 is LNHDA, CDR2 SQIVND, per germline (reference sequence). There are 14 residues in the CDR3.